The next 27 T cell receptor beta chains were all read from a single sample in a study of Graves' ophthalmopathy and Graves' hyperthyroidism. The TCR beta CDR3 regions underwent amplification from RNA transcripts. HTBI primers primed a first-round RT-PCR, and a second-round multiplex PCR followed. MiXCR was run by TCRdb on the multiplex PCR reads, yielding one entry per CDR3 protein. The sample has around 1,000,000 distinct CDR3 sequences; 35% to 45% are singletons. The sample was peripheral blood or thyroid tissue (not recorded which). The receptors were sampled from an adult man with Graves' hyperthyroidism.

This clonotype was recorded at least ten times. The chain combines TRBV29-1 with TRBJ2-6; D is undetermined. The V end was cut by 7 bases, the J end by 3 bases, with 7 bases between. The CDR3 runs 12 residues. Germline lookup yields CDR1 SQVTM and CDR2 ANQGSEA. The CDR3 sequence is CSAGSGANVLTF. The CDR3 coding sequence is TGCAGCGCGGGCAGTGGGGCCAACGTCCTGACTTTC. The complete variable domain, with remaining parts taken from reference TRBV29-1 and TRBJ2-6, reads SAVISQKPSRDICQRGTSLTIQCQVDSQVTMMFWYRQQPGQSLTLIATANQGSEATYESGFVIDKFPISRPNLTFSTLTVSNMSPEDSSIYLCSAGSGANVLTFGAGSRLTVL.

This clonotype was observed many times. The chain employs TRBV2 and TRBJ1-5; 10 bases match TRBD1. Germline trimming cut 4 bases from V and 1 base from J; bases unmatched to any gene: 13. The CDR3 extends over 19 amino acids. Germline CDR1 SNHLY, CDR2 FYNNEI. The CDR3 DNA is TGTGCCAGCAGTGGGAAATTTGGACAGGGGGTTTCGAGCAATCAGCCCCAGCATTTT. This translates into CASSGKFGQGVSSNQPQHF.

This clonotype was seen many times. CDR3 residues: CATSDFTSLAGYTF. CDR3 in DNA: TGTGCCACCAGTGATTTTACGTCTCTAGCCGGCTACACCTTC. This sequence joins TRBV24-1 and TRBJ1-2; D gene uncertain. V was shortened by 1 base and J by 8 bases, with 13 bases between the two germline ends. There are 14 residues in the CDR3. From germline, CDR1 is KGHDR and CDR2 SFDVKD.

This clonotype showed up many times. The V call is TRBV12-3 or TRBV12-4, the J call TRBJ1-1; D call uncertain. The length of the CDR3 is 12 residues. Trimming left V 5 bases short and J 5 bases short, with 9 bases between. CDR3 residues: CASSGERTEAFF. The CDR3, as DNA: TGTGCCAGCAGTGGAGAGAGGACTGAAGCTTTCTTT.

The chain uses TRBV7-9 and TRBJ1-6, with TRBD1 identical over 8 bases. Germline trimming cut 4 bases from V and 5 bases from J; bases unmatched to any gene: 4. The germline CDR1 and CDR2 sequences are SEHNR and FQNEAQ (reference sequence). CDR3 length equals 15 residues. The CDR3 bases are TGTGCCAGCAGCTCGGGACAGGAAAATAATTCACCCCTCCACTTT. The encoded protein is CASSSGQENNSPLHF.

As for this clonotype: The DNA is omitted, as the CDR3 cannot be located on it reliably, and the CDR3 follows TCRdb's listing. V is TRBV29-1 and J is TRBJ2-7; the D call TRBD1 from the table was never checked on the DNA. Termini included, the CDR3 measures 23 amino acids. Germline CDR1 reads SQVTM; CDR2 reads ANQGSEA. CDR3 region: CSVEEGYGYTFGSGTRLTYEQYF.

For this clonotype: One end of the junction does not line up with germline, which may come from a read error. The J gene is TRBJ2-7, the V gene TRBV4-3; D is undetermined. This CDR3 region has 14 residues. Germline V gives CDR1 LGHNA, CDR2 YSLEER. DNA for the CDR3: TGTGCCAGCAGCCAAGGGTTAGAGAACTACGAGCAGTACTTC. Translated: CASSQGLENYEQYF.

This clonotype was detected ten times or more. CDR3 nucleotides: TGCAGTGCTAGAGATCGTGGTGTACCCGAGCTGTTTTTT. This sequence encodes CSARDRGVPELFF. J is TRBJ2-2 and V is TRBV20-1, with D uncertain. The CDR3 length is 13 residues. Germline CDR1 reads DFQATT; CDR2 reads SNEGSKA (reference sequence). Trimming shortened V by 0 bases and J by 11 bases, and 13 bases separated the two germline ends.

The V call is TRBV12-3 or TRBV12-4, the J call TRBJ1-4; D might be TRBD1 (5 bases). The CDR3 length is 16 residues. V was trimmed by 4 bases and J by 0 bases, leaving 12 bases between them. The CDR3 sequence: CASSYRTGATNEKLFF. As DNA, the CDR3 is TGTGCCAGCAGTTACAGGACCGGAGCAACTAATGAAAAACTGTTTTTT.

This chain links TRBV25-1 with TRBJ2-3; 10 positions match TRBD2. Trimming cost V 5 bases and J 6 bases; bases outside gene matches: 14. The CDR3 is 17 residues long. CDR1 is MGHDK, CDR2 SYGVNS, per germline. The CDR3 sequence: CASSYGLAGAGGDTQYF. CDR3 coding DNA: TGTGCCAGCAGTTACGGTCTAGCGGGAGCGGGAGGTGATACGCAGTATTTT.

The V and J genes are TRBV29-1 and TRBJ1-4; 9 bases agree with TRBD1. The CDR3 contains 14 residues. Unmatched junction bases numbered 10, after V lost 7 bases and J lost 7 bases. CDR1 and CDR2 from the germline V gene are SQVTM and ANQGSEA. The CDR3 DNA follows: TGCAGCGGGCGGGACAGGGCTAACACTGAAAAACTGTTTTTT. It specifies CSGRDRANTEKLFF.

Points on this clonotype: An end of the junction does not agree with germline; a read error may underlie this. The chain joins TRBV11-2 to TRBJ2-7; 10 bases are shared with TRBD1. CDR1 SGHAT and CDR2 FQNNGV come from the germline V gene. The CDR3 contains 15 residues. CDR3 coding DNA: TGTGCCAGCAGCTCCCGGGACAGGGGCTCCTGCGAGCAGTACTTC. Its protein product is CASSSRDRGSCEQYF. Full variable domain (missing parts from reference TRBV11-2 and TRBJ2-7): EAGVAQSPRYKIIEKRQSVAFWCNPISGHATLYWYQQILGQGPKLLIQFQNNGVVDDSQLPKDRFSAERLKGVDSTLKIQPAKLEDSAVYLCASSSRDRGSCEQYFGPGTRLTVT.

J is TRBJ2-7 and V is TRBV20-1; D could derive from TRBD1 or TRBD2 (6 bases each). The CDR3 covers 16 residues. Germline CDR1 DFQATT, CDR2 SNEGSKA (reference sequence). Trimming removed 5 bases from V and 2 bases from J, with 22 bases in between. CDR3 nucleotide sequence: TGCAGTGCTGACCTCGCCGGGGGCGACCCTCCCTACGAGCAGTACTTC. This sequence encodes CSADLAGGDPPYEQYF.

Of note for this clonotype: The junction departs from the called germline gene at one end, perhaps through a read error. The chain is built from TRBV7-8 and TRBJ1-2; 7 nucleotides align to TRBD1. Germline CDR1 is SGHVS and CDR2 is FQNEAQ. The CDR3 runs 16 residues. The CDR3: CANSLVGRGGSMGYTF. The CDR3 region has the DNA TGTGCCAACAGCTTAGTGGGCAGGGGGGGCTCGATGGGCTACACCTTC.

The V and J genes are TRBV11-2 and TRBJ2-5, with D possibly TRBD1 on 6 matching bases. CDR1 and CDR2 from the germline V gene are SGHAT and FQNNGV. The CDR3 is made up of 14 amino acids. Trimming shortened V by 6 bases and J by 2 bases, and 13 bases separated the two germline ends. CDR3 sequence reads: CASRGQPGQETQYF. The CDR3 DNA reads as TGTGCCAGCAGGGGACAACCTGGGCAAGAGACCCAGTACTTC.

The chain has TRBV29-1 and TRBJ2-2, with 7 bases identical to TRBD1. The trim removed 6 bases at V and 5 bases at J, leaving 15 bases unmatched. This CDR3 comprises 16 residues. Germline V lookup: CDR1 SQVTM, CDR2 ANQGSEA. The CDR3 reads CSVAGGSGQATGELFF. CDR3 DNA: TGCAGCGTAGCAGGGGGTTCGGGTCAAGCGACCGGGGAGCTGTTTTTT.

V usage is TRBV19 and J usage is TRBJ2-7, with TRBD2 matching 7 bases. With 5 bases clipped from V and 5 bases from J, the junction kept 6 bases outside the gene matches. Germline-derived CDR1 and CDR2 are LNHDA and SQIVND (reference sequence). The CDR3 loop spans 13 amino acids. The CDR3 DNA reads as TGTGCCAGTAGTTCATGGGAGGGCGACGAGCAGTACTTC. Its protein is CASSSWEGDEQYF.

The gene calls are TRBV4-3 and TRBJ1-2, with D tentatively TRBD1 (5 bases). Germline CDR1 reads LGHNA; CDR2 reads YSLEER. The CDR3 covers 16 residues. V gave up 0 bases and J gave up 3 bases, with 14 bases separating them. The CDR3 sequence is CASSQEPQGRDYGYTF. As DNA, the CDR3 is TGCGCCAGCAGCCAAGAACCCCAGGGAAGGGACTATGGCTACACCTTC.

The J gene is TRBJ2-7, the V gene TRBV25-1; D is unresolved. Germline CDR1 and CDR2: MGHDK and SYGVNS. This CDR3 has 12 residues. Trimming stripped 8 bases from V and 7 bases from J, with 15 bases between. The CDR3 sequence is CASSHETGEQYF. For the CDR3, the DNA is TGTGCCAGCTCACATGAGACGGGTGAGCAGTACTTC.

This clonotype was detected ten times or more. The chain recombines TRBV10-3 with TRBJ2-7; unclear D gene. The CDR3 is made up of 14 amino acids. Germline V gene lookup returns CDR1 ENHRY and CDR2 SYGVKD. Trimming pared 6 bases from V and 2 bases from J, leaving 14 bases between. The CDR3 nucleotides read TGTGCCATCAGCTGGCAGGCCGGCACCTACGAGCAGTACTTC. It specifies CAISWQAGTYEQYF.

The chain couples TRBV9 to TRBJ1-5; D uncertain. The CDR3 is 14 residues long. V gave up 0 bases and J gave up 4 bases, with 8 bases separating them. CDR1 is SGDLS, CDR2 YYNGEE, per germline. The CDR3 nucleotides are TGTGCCAGCAGCGTAGGAGACGGAAATCAGCCCCAGCATTTT. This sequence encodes CASSVGDGNQPQHF.

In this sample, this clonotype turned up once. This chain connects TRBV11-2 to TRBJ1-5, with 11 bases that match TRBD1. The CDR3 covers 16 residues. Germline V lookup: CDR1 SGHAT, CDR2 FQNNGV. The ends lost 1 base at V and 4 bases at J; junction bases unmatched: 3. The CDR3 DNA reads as TGTGCCAGCAGCTTAGGGGGACAGGGGGTGAATCAGCCCCAGCATTTT. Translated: CASSLGGQGVNQPQHF.

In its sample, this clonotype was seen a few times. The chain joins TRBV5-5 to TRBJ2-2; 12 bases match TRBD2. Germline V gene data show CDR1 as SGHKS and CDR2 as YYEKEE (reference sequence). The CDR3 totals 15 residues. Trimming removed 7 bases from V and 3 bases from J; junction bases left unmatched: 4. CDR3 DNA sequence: TGTGCCAGCCGCCGACTAGCGGGGGACACCGGGGAGCTGTTTTTT. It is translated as CASRRLAGDTGELFF.

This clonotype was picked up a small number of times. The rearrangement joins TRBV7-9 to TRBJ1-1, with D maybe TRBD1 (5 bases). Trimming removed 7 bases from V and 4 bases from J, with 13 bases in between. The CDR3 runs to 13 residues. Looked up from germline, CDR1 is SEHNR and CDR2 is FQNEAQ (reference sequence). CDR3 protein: CASTPGGSTEAFF. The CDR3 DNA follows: TGTGCCAGCACCCCCGGGGGGAGCACTGAAGCTTTCTTT.

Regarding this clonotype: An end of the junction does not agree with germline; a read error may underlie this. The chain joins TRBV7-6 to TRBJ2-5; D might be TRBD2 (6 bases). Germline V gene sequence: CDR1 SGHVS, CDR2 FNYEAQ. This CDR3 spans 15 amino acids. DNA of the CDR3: TGTGCCAACCGGAGCCCGCCCGGGACTCAAGGGACCCAGTACTTC. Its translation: CANRSPPGTQGTQYF.

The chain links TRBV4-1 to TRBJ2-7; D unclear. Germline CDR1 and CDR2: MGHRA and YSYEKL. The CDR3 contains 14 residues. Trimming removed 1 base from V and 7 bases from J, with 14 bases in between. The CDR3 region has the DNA TGCGCCAGCAGCCAAGGGTCCAGTACGATGGAGCAGTACTTC. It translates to CASSQGSSTMEQYF.

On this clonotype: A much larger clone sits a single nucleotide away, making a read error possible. The CDR3 DNA reads TGTGCCAGCAGTTACGTACAGGGGGGTGGAAAACGGTTTTTT. It yields the protein CASSYVQGGGKRFF. This chain links TRBV12-3 or TRBV12-4 with TRBJ1-4, with 8 bases fitting TRBD1. The CDR3 has 14 residues.